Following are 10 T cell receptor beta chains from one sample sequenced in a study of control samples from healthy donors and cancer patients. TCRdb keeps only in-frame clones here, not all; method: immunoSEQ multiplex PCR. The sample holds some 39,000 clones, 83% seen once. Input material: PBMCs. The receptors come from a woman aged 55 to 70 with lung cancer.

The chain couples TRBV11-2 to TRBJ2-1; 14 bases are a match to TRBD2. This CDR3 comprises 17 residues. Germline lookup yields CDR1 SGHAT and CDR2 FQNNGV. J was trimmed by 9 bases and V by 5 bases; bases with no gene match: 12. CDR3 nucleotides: TGTGCCAGCAGCCCACGACTAGCGGGGGGGCCGGTGGGTGAGCAGTTCTTC. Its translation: CASSPRLAGGPVGEQFF.

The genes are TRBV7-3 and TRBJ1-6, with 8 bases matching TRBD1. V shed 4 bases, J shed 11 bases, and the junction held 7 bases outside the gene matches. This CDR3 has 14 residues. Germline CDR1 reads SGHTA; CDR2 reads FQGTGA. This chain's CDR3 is CASSSYETGAPLHF. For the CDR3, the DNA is TGTGCCAGCAGCTCCTACGAGACAGGGGCACCCCTCCACTTT.

The CDR3 region has the DNA TGTGCCAGCAGTTTCAGGGGCTACGAGCAGTACTTC. It yields the protein CASSFRGYEQYF. The chain combines TRBV28 with TRBJ2-7; perhaps TRBD1 as D (6 bases). Germline values: CDR1 MDHEN, CDR2 SYDVKM. The V gene lost 3 bases and the J gene lost 3 bases, with 6 bases spanning the gap. The CDR3 extends over 12 amino acids.

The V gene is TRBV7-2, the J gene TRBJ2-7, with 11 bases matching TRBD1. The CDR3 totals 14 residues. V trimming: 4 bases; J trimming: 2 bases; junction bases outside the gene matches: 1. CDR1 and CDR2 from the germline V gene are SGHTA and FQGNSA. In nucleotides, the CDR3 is TGTGCCAGCAGCTCGGGACAGGGGGCCTACGAGCAGTACTTC. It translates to CASSSGQGAYEQYF.

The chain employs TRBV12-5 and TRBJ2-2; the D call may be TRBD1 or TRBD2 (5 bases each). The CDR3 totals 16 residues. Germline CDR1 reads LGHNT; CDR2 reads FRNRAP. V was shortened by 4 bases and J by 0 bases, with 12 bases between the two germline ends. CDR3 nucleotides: TGTGCTAGTGGTTCCCGCCGGGGCACGAACACCGGGGAGCTGTTTTTT. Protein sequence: CASGSRRGTNTGELFF.

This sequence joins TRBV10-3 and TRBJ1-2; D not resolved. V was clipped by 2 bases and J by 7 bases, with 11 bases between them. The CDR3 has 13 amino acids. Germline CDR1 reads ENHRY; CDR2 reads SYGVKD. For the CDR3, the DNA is TGTGCCATCAGTGAGACGGGGAGGGCTGGCTACACCTTC. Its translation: CAISETGRAGYTF.

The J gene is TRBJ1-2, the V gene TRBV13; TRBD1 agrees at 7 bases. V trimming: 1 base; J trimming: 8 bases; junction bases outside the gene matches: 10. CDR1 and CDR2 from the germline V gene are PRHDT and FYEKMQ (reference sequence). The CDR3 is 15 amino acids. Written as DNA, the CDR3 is TGTGCCAGCAGCTTAGTCAACTTCGGGACAGAAGGCTACACCTTC. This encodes CASSLVNFGTEGYTF.

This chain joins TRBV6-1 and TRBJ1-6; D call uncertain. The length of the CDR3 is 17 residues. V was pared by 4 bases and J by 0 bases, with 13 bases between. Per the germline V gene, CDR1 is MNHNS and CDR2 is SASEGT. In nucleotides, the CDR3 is TGTGCCAGCAGTGGTCGCGGGCGGAGCTCCTATAATTCACCCCTCCACTTT. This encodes CASSGRGRSSYNSPLHF.

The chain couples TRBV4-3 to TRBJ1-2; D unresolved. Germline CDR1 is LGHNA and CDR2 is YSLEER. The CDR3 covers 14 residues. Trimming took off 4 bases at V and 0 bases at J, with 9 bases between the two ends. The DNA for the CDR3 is TGCGCCAGCAGCCGAGCCTTAGCTAACTATGGCTACACCTTC. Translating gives CASSRALANYGYTF.

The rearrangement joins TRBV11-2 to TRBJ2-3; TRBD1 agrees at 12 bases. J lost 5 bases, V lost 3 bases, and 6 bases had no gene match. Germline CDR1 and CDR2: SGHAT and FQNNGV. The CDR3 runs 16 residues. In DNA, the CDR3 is TGTGCCAGCAGCTTGGGACAGGGGGCGCCGGGAGATACGCAGTATTTT. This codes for CASSLGQGAPGDTQYF.